The entry below gives a single T cell receptor (beta chain) sequence along with its context. Its antigen is still unknown. No base quality values were provided; no much bigger clone lies one nucleotide off. TCRbeta CDR3 regions were amplified from genomic DNA using the immunoSEQ Assay, a bias-controlled multiplex PCR. Per the source publication's procedure: Within the assay, amplification of reference gene primers was used to estimate how many nucleated cells each sample contained. Sequence reads were collapsed and filtered to measure the absolute abundance of every unique TCRbeta CDR3 rearrangement. For each sample, productive Simpson clonality was calculated as the square root of Simpson's diversity index across productive rearrangements. Entries here come from immuneACCESS through TCRdb and include only in-frame sequences with V and J called. Some clones fail to appear in such tables; in the studies checked, an unresolved V gene covers under half of the shortfall, and the cause of the remainder is unknown. From that table come the V and J calls and clone size; the DNA was used to work out D and trimming. The sample contains approximately 90,000 clones, 80% of them found a single time. About 19% of the sample is in the top ten clones.

Collaborating institutions collected whole blood in K2EDTA tubes following their own protocols. For TCRbeta analysis, collaborators shipped samples in one of three forms: frozen whole blood, isolated PBMCs, or DNA extracted from either of those sample types. This specimen comes from a study of blood T cell repertoires in COVID-19 (dated by TCRdb to the early 2020s). Looking at the study overall: The collaborator samples originated in the United States, Italy and Spain and spanned the acute and convalescent phases of COVID-19. The repertoires were released in a freely available public database intended as a resource for research on the immune response to SARS-CoV-2. Sample metadata almost always included a de-identified subject ID, COVID-19 status, age in years and sex. Where available, HLA class I and class II types were taken from metadata supplied by the sample provider and were not determined by assay-based typing. The prospective study material was composed of cDNA or gDNA derived from T cells, B-cell-depleted T cells, or PBMCs. The dataset comprised deeply sampled blood TCRbeta repertoires from subjects exposed to, actively infected with, or recovered from COVID-19. The samples were drawn from the first 160 participants of the ongoing ImmuneRACE study and from 950 to 1,500 subjects provided by 6 global collaborators. Beyond this particular receptor, the publication reports: Clinical and demographic metadata were provided uncurated, with the amount varying by source and participant.

V and J lose 4 bases and 9 bases, and a span of 13 bases separates them. The germline V gene (reference sequence) specifies GTSNPN as CDR1 and SVGIG as CDR2. The CDR3 measures 13 amino acids from cysteine to phenylalanine. Only the CDR3 DNA stays, 39 bases, in frame from base 1. The sequence joins TRBV30 to TRBJ1-6; the D gene cannot be named for sure. The sequence came from a woman older than 75 with acute or convalescent COVID-19. Sequencing was done on a sample of peripheral blood. The nucleotide sequence reads as follows: TGTGCCTGGACGAGCGGGCCGGTTTCACCCCTCCACTTT. Translated, it gives CAWTSGPVSPLHF.